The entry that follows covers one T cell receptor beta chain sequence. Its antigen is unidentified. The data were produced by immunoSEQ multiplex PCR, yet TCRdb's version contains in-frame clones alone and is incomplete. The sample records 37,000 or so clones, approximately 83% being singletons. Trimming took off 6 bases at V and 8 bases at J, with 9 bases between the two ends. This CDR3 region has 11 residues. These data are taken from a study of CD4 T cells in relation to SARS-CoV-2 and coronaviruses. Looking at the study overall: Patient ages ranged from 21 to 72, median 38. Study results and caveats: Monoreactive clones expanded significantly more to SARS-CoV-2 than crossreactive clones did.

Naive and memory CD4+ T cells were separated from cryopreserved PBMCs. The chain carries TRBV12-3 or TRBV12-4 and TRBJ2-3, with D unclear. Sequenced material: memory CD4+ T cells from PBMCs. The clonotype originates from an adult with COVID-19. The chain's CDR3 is CASRARGTQYF. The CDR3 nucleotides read TGTGCCAGCAGAGCCCGAGGTACGCAGTATTTT.